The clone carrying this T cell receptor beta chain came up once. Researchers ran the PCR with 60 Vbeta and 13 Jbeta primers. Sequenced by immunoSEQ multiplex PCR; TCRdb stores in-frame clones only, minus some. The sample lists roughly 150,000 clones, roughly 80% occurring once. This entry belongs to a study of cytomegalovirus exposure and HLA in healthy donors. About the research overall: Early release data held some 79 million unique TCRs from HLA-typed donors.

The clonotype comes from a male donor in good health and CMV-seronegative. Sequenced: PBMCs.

CDR3 DNA sequence: TGCAGCGTGAACGAACAGGGCTATGAGCAGTTCTTC. Encoded protein: CSVNEQGYEQFF. V and J are TRBV29-1 and TRBJ2-1, with a tentative D call TRBD1 (6 bases). The CDR3 is made up of 12 amino acids. The ends were cut back, 6 bases at V and 8 bases at J, with 14 bases in the middle. The germline V gene has CDR1 SQVTM and CDR2 ANQGSEA.